The source of this T cell receptor beta chain is a study of T cells in Graves' hyperthyroidism and ophthalmopathy. Aged 18 to 65, the patients had hyperthyroidism that was newly diagnosed and had lasted under 2 months. This clonotype was observed at least ten times. Per the germline V gene, CDR1 is MNHEY and CDR2 is SMNVEV (reference sequence). The CDR3 totals 12 residues. The trim removed 6 bases at V and 6 bases at J, leaving 2 bases unmatched. TCR beta CDR3 region amplification was performed from RNA transcripts. The HTBI set primed first-round TCR CDR3 RT-PCR. In TCRdb, the multiplex PCR reads were re-called with MiXCR into one record per CDR3 protein. The sample includes some 600,000 distinct CDR3 sequences, 11% to 15% seen only once; the top ten take around 5.4%.

Sequencing used blood. The chain is built from TRBV27 and TRBJ1-2; TRBD1 matches at 9 bases. The TCR was taken from a woman aged 30 to 39 with Graves' hyperthyroidism that later progressed to Graves' ophthalmopathy. DNA for the CDR3: TGTGCCAGCAGGGGGACAGGGAATGGCTACACCTTC. It yields the protein CASRGTGNGYTF.